This is a list of T cell receptor beta chains from one sample in a study of Graves' ophthalmopathy and Graves' hyperthyroidism. One entry per CDR3 protein results from TCRdb running MiXCR on the multiplex PCR reads. Here the sample spans approximately 150,000 distinct CDR3 sequences, 39% being singletons. The specimen sequenced was peripheral blood. The source is a man younger than 45 with Graves' ophthalmopathy. Each CDR3 is given with its conserved first and last residue.

j_call v_call cdr3_aa
TRBJ1-1 TRBV6-2/TRBV6-3 CASKTGRNTEAFF
TRBJ2-5 TRBV6-5 CASSYSGGMGETQYF
TRBJ2-2 TRBV12-3/TRBV12-4 CASRALAGNTGELFF
TRBJ1-1 TRBV6-2/TRBV6-3 CASSYSTGDTEAFF
TRBJ1-2 TRBV28 CASERAQADGYTF
TRBJ1-1 TRBV6-2/TRBV6-3 CASSSPSGQMNTEAFF
TRBJ2-7 TRBV27 CATTPGQGGEQYF
TRBJ2-2 TRBV12-3/TRBV12-4 CASTPTTGPRRYTGELFF
TRBJ2-7 TRBV19 CASSTHRLPYEQYF
TRBJ1-1 TRBV30 CAWSGPKNTEAFF
TRBJ2-7 TRBV25-1 CASSDIGTGTYEQYF
TRBJ1-1 TRBV6-5 CASSYPGLNTEAFF
TRBJ1-1 TRBV18 CASSSGQGSDAFF
TRBJ1-1 TRBV18 CASSPAGTGDKEAFF
TRBJ1-5 TRBV7-2 CASSLTRQGNQPQHF
TRBJ2-7 TRBV5-1 CASSLDSVVGEQYF
TRBJ1-5 TRBV7-8 CASSLRRVDRLNQPQHF
TRBJ1-1 TRBV6-5 CASSNRQGTEAFF
TRBJ2-7 TRBV11-2 CASSLGWGRTYEQYF
TRBJ1-3 TRBV29-1 CSVLTASSGNTIYF
TRBJ2-4 TRBV4-2 CASSQETYRVDGKNIQYF
TRBJ2-5 TRBV7-8 CASSPRGPLKETQYF